This T cell receptor (beta chain) originates from a study of T-cell reconstitution after alpha-beta-depleted transplantation in children. This CDR3 has 16 residues. Germline values: CDR1 LNHDA, CDR2 SQIVND (reference sequence). The V end was cut by 5 bases, the J end by 6 bases, with 22 bases between. As it was prepared, the TCRbeta library received unique molecular identifiers. Each CDR3 protein is one row after TCRdb ran MiXCR on the PCR reads. The sample records roughly 100,000 distinct CDR3 sequences, approximately 8% being singletons. Study-wide results and caveats: Where some patients showed high TCRbeta diversity at day 60, it came from recipient T cells and thymic progenitors that had survived. T-cell counts and diversity at one year post-transplant came mainly from newly produced T cells. The origin of alpha-beta T cells about two months after transplant was reportedly several hundred expanded graft clones.

As to this clonotype: Antigen unknown.

The sequence was obtained from a boy under 10 years old with acute lymphoblastic leukemia, due to receive a stem cell transplant. Material: PBMCs, obtained before TCRalphabeta/CD19-depleted stem cell transplant. The genes are TRBV19 and TRBJ1-1; D ambiguous. CDR3 residues: CASSPAGGALRAEAFF. CDR3 DNA: TGTGCCAGTAGTCCAGCCGGTGGAGCGTTGAGGGCTGAAGCTTTCTTT.